This T cell receptor beta chain was captured by sequencing in a study of tumor-infiltrating lymphocytes in primary liver carcinoma. Study as a whole: Both sexes were represented among patients, who were 30 to 69 years old.

Germline V gene data show CDR1 as SGHDN and CDR2 as FVKESK. The CDR3 extends over 13 amino acids. Trimming shortened V by 0 bases and J by 4 bases, and 5 bases separated the two germline ends. This clonotype qualifies as medium-sized. Its antigen is unknown. The source material, roughly 18-32 mg of unsorted bulk tissue, was used to co-extract RNA and DNA. Starting material of 450 to 500 ng total RNA yielded TCR beta cDNA via a constant-region primer. Three rounds of nested multiplex PCR with slightly modified ARM-PCR produced TCR beta libraries. The two initial PCR rounds, approximately 10 cycles each, used TRBV1-TRBV30 forward and C-beta reverse primers. TCRdb passed the multiplex PCR reads through MiXCR, listing each CDR3 protein once. The sample has about 21,000 distinct CDR3 sequences, 65% to 85% seen once; the top ten hold about 39%. Findings and limits, study-wide: Representation across all five tumor regions was limited to only about 7.5-24% of top clones. Tumor-blood pairs (like tumor-adjacent pairs) overlapped less than tumor region pairs did.

Sequenced: liver tumor tissue from sampling region 1. Subset specified: tumor region T1, superior pole. The genes are TRBV14 and TRBJ2-3; D not certain. The clonotype was recovered from a man aged 40-49 years with primary liver carcinoma and hepatitis B virus infection. CDR3 DNA sequence: TGTGCCAGCAGCCAAGATGTGGCAGATACGCAGTATTTT. Protein sequence: CASSQDVADTQYF.